The clone carrying this TCR beta chain came up a few times. Its antigen is not identified. The library tagged each cDNA molecule with unique molecular identifiers. In the original analysis: Sample TCR totals centred on a median of approximately 100,000, ranging about 20,000 to 690,600. Each CDR3 protein is one row after TCRdb ran MiXCR on the 5' RACE reads. TCRdb, not the original authors, processed these V and J calls. Of 65,000 to 90,000 distinct CDR3 sequences in the sample, around 15% are singletons; the top ten hold around 7%. Total RNA was extracted from unfractionated whole blood. This entry is derived from a study of human T cells and chemical hapten exposure. The overall study: Per-sample variation in TCR yield stemmed mainly from small pooled library volume differences.

Germline values: CDR1 SEHNR, CDR2 FQNEAQ (reference sequence). The CDR3 has 16 amino acids. Trimming took off 0 bases at V and 5 bases at J, with 16 bases between the two ends. Overall study results and limits: No change in TCRs above 1 in 1000 frequency was produced by DPC sensitization.

The chain employs TRBV7-9 and TRBJ1-1, with D perhaps matching TRBD1 (5 bases). The TCR sequence derives from a female donor in good health. CDR3 loop: CASSLALNAGLTEAFF. CDR3 nucleotide sequence: TGTGCCAGCAGCTTAGCGCTAAACGCAGGGCTTACTGAAGCTTTCTTT. Based on the CDR3 plus reference TRBV7-9 and TRBJ1-1, the full variable domain is DTGVSQNPRHKITKRGQNVTFRCDPISEHNRLYWYRQTLGQGPEFLTYFQNEAQLEKSRLLSDRFSAERPKGSFSTLEIQRTEQGDSAMYLCASSLALNAGLTEAFFGQGTRLTVV.